This passage covers 16 T cell receptor beta chains from one sample sequenced in a study of beta chain features in type 1 diabetes. Since all of the isolated RNA was reverse transcribed, expressed TCRB transcripts were what got sequenced. The method was immunoSEQ multiplex PCR; TCRdb's version includes in-frame clones alone and lacks a portion of them. The repertoire holds 310,000 or so clones, with more than 9.5% as singletons. Sequences were obtained from naive CD4+ T cells from blood. The source of these receptors is a woman aged 25 to 45 in good health.

The chain joins TRBV23-1 to TRBJ1-5, with 9 nucleotides matching TRBD1. TRBV23-1 is an ORF, with its function uncertain. V shed 4 bases and J 0 bases; nucleotides not matched to a gene: 10. This CDR3 is built from 18 residues. The CDR3 protein is CASSPRQGEWYSNQPQHF. The CDR3 nucleotides are TGCGCCAGCAGTCCAAGACAGGGGGAGTGGTATAGCAATCAGCCCCAGCATTTT.

This clone has only a few counts. The rearrangement uses TRBV4-1 and TRBJ2-7; TRBD2 aligns across 7 bases. V shed 4 bases, J shed 7 bases, and the junction held 16 bases outside the gene matches. The CDR3 has 16 amino acids. Germline assignment: CDR1 MGHRA and CDR2 YSYEKL. Here the CDR3 reads CASSPGRASGTGEQYF. CDR3 coding DNA: TGCGCCAGCAGCCCGGGGCGGGCAAGCGGGACTGGTGAGCAGTACTTC.

This clone was observed a handful of times. V and J are TRBV27 and TRBJ1-5; D is perhaps TRBD1 (5 bases). CDR3 length: 14 residues. CDR1 is MNHEY and CDR2 is SMNVEV in the germline V gene (reference sequence). Trimming pared 5 bases from V and 4 bases from J, leaving 12 bases between. This chain's CDR3 is CASSPRGINQPQHF. In DNA, the CDR3 is TGTGCCAGCAGTCCCCGGGGGATAAATCAGCCCCAGCATTTT.

The chain combines TRBV5-4 with TRBJ1-2, with 7 bases identical to TRBD1. This CDR3 is 14 amino acids long. Per the germline V gene, CDR1 is SGHNT and CDR2 is YYREEE (reference sequence). Trimming cost V 2 bases and J 4 bases; bases outside gene matches: 5. This CDR3 reads CASSLNRGFYGYTF. CDR3 DNA sequence: TGTGCCAGCAGCTTAAACAGGGGTTTCTATGGCTACACCTTC. The whole variable domain, remainder taken from reference TRBV5-4 and TRBJ1-2, is ETGVTQSPTHLIKTRGQQVTLRCSSQSGHNTVSWYQQALGQGPQFIFQYYREEENGRGNFPPRFSGLQFPNYSSELNVNALELDDSALYLCASSLNRGFYGYTFGSGTRLTVV.

The chain employs TRBV2 and TRBJ1-5; D is perhaps TRBD1 (5 bases). Germline assignment: CDR1 SNHLY and CDR2 FYNNEI. The CDR3 extends over 15 amino acids. V was clipped by 5 bases and J by 3 bases, with 14 bases between them. CDR3 in DNA: TGTGCCAGCAGTAGAAGCAGGGTTGACAATCAGCCCCAGCATTTT. It encodes CASSRSRVDNQPQHF.

This clone has more than one count but fewer than ten. A junction end diverges from the germline sequence, so it may reflect a read error. V usage is TRBV7-2 and J usage is TRBJ2-3, with D perhaps TRBD1 (5 bases). CDR3 length equals 13 residues. The germline gives CDR1 SGHTA, CDR2 FQGNSA. The CDR3 here is CASSLEILAFRDF. The CDR3 DNA reads as TGTGCCAGCAGCTTAGAAATTCTGGCTTTCAGGGATTTT.

The rearrangement uses TRBV27 and TRBJ1-2; TRBD1 matches at 7 bases. Per the germline V gene, CDR1 is MNHEY and CDR2 is SMNVEV (reference sequence). The V segment lost 1 base and the J segment 4 bases; nucleotides outside the gene matches: 3. The CDR3 is 14 amino acids. The CDR3 sequence: CASSLFSGGYGYTF. The CDR3 nucleotides read TGTGCCAGCAGTTTATTTTCAGGGGGCTATGGCTACACCTTC.

The V call is TRBV25-1, the J call TRBJ1-1, with no clear D. Trimming removed 6 bases at V and 10 bases at J, with 15 bases between. Germline V gene lookup returns CDR1 MGHDK and CDR2 SYGVNS. CDR3 length: 12 residues. The CDR3 protein is CASRDYMGVAFF. DNA of the CDR3: TGTGCCAGCAGGGACTACATGGGCGTAGCTTTCTTT. The full variable domain, rest sourced from reference TRBV25-1 and TRBJ1-1, is EADIYQTPRYLVIGTGKKITLECSQTMGHDKMYWYQQDPGMELHLIHYSYGVNSTEKGDLSSESTVSRIRTEHFPLTLESARPSHTSQYLCASRDYMGVAFFGQGTRLTVV.

This clone was seen only a few times. This rearrangement joins TRBV25-1 to TRBJ2-1; TRBD2 matches at 10 bases. Germline-derived CDR1 and CDR2 are MGHDK and SYGVNS. V was clipped by 4 bases and J by 6 bases; unmatched bases: 15. The CDR3 has 18 amino acids. As DNA, the CDR3 is TGTGCCAGCAGTGCAATAGTGGGGGACCGGACTAGCGGCAATGAGCAGTTCTTC. It specifies CASSAIVGDRTSGNEQFF.

The table lists this clone with a few counts. The CDR3 here is CASSDGARFHEQYF. The CDR3 DNA sequence: TGTGCCAGCAGTGATGGCGCTAGATTCCACGAGCAGTACTTC. V and J are TRBV27 and TRBJ2-7; the D is unclear. The V end lost 5 bases, the J end lost 5 bases, and 16 bases lay between the germline ends. CDR3 size: 14 residues. The germline gives CDR1 MNHEY, CDR2 SMNVEV (reference sequence).

This clone has a handful of counts. V is TRBV4-2 and J is TRBJ2-1, with 8 bases that match TRBD2. V was pared by 0 bases and J by 10 bases, with 11 bases of the junction left unmatched. The CDR3 spans 16 residues. Germline loops: CDR1 LGHNA, CDR2 YNFKEQ. The chain's CDR3 is CASSQDIAGPPREQFF. CDR3 nucleotides: TGTGCCAGCAGCCAAGATATAGCGGGACCCCCGAGGGAGCAGTTCTTC.

This clone appeared a few times. The rearrangement uses TRBV7-2 and TRBJ2-1, with D maybe TRBD2 (6 bases). Deletions cut 3 bases from V and 1 base from J, with 10 bases between. The CDR3 covers 15 residues. The germline V gene has CDR1 SGHTA and CDR2 FQGNSA. The CDR3: CASSFWDLSYNEQFF. The CDR3 nucleotides read TGTGCCAGCAGCTTTTGGGACTTATCCTACAATGAGCAGTTCTTC.

In its sample, this clone was seen a few times. The V and J genes are TRBV7-2 and TRBJ2-4, with 12 bases lining up with TRBD2. V was pared by 4 bases and J by 9 bases, with 7 bases of the junction left unmatched. The CDR3 totals 15 residues. CDR1 is SGHTA and CDR2 is FQGNSA in the germline V gene. The CDR3 is CASSSPSGRGVIQYF. CDR3 bases: TGTGCCAGCAGCTCACCTAGCGGGAGGGGAGTCATTCAGTACTTC.

This clone was observed a few times. This sample includes further DNA sequences coding for the same CDR3. The V gene is TRBV29-1, the J gene TRBJ2-7; 7 bases line up with TRBD1. The germline V gene encodes CDR1 SQVTM and CDR2 ANQGSEA. This CDR3 contains 12 residues. The V gene end was trimmed by 5 bases and the J gene end by 0 bases; junction bases not matched to a gene: 1. The CDR3: CSVRQGSYEQYF. In nucleotides, the CDR3 is TGCAGCGTTAGACAGGGCTCCTACGAGCAGTACTTC.

This clone was seen only a few times. For the CDR3, the DNA is TGTGCCAGCTCACCGTCGCGGGAGGGCCGGGGCGAGCAGTACTTC. Its translation: CASSPSREGRGEQYF. The chain is built from TRBV18 and TRBJ2-7, with 9 bases identical to TRBD2. The CDR3 length is 15 residues. The J segment lost 6 bases and the V segment lost 3 bases, leaving 9 bases of the junction unmatched. Germline lookup yields CDR1 KGHSH and CDR2 LQKENI.

This clone occurred a few times. This chain links TRBV28 with TRBJ2-7, with D possibly TRBD1 on 6 matching bases. The CDR3 runs to 15 residues. V gave up 3 bases and J gave up 2 bases, with 14 bases separating them. Looked up from germline, CDR1 is MDHEN and CDR2 is SYDVKM. This CDR3 is CASSFIPDRTYEQYF. The CDR3 bases are TGTGCCAGCAGTTTTATTCCCGACAGGACCTACGAGCAGTACTTC.